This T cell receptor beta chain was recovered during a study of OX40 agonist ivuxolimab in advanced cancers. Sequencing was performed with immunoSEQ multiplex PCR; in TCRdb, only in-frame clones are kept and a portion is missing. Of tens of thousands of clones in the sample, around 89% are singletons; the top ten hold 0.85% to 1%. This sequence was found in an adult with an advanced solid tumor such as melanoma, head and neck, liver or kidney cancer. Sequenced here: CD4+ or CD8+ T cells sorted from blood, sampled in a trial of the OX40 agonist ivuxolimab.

CDR3 coding DNA: TGTGCCAGCAGCAACTGGTCGAGCTACGAGCAGTACTTC. It encodes CASSNWSSYEQYF. J is TRBJ2-7 and V is TRBV21-1; TRBD2 was called by the table and not checked on the DNA. TRBV21-1 is flagged as a pseudogene. CDR3 length: 13 amino acids.